These T cell receptor beta chains were read from a single sample in a study of vaccination effects on CD4 cells after COVID-19. Antigens for these TCRs are unknown. Assay used: immunoSEQ multiplex PCR; TCRdb lists only in-frame clones, some missing. The sample comprises 68,000 or so clones, 75% to 90% of which are singletons, and over 9% rests with the top ten. This specimen consisted of CD4+ T cells from PBMCs cultured with SARS-CoV-2 spike peptides, obtained before COVID-19 vaccination. Source of these receptors: a human donor who received a COVID-19 vaccine. Both conserved end residues are part of each CDR3. The D gene is left open where the match is weak. Size is stated for part of the rows, as once, few or many counts, or as a class when the clone is expanded.

TRBV3-1/TRBV3-2,TRBJ2-1,NA,NA,TGTGCCAGCAGCCAACATGGGGGCCTCGGACACAATGAGCAGTTCTTC,CASSQHGGLGHNEQFF
TRBV6-5,TRBJ2-3,NA,NA,TGTGCCAGCATCACGGGGGACAGCACAGATACGCAGTATTTT,CASITGDSTDTQYF
TRBV24-1,TRBJ2-5,NA,NA,TGTGCCACCAGTGTGGGCGGTTACTCGGGTGAGACCCAGTACTTC,CATSVGGYSGETQYF
TRBV28,TRBJ1-3,NA,NA,TGTGCCAGCAGTTTACAGGTTGGAAACACCATATATTTT,CASSLQVGNTIYF
TRBV24-1,TRBJ2-5,TRBD2,NA,TGTGCCACCAGTGATGGGACTAGCGGGGGGGAGACCCAGTACTTC,CATSDGTSGGETQYF
TRBV11-2,TRBJ1-2,NA,NA,TGTGCCAGCAGCGAGAGTTGGGTCTCCCAGGGAGACTACACCTTC,CASSESWVSQGDYTF
TRBV12-3/TRBV12-4,TRBJ2-2,NA,NA,TGTGCCAGCAGTCCCACAGTGGGCGGGGAGCTGTTTTTT,CASSPTVGGELFF
TRBV7-9,TRBJ1-6,TRBD1,few,TGTGCCAGCAGCCAGCAGGGGGCACCCAATTCACCCCTCCACTTT,CASSQQGAPNSPLHF
TRBV7-9,TRBJ2-3,NA,NA,TGTGCCAGCAGCTTAGTGGGGGCGAAAGATACGCAGTATTTT,CASSLVGAKDTQYF
TRBV6-5,TRBJ1-1,NA,few,TGTGCCAGCAGTTACTCAGGGACGAATCAAGCTTTCTTT,CASSYSGTNQAFF
TRBV27,TRBJ2-1,NA,NA,TGTGCCAGCAGCGGCAGGAACAACAATGAGCAGTTCTTC,CASSGRNNNEQFF
TRBV5-1,TRBJ2-6,NA,NA,TGCGCCAGCAGCGACCAAGGGGCTGGGGCCAACGTCCTGACTTTC,CASSDQGAGANVLTF
TRBV5-1,TRBJ2-5,NA,NA,TGCGCCAGCAGCTTGGGACCAGGGGATGGGGAGACCCAGTACTTC,CASSLGPGDGETQYF
TRBV18,TRBJ1-5,NA,NA,TGTGCCAGCTCCAACGGCAGGGATCAGCCCCAGCATTTT,CASSNGRDQPQHF
TRBV6-2/TRBV6-3,TRBJ1-6,NA,NA,TGTGCCAGCAGTTATCACCTCTATAATTCACCCCTCCACTTT,CASSYHLYNSPLHF
TRBV30,TRBJ1-4,NA,NA,TGTGCCTGGAGCCGTGGACTGGAAAAACTGTTTTTT,CAWSRGLEKLFF
TRBV2,TRBJ1-5,NA,few,TGTGCCAGCAGTGAGGGGAGTGGCAATCAGCCCCAGCATTTT,CASSEGSGNQPQHF
TRBV5-4,TRBJ2-2,TRBD2,NA,TGTGCCAGCAGCCCCGGGGGAGCGGGGTTGTCCGGGGAGCTGTTTTTT,CASSPGGAGLSGELFF
TRBV5-5,TRBJ2-3,NA,NA,TGTGCCAGCAGCTTGTCCCGGGGAGGTACGCAGTATTTT,CASSLSRGGTQYF
TRBV6-5,TRBJ1-1,TRBD1,NA,TGTGCCACTGTAGGACAGGGGGCTACTGAAGCTTTCTTT,CATVGQGATEAFF
TRBV7-9,TRBJ2-1,NA,few,TGTGCCAGCAGGTTATGGGAGGGTAGTACAGGGTACAATGAGCAGTTCTTC,CASRLWEGSTGYNEQFF
TRBV5-1,TRBJ1-3,NA,NA,TGCGCCAGCAGCTCTCAAATCGGACGGAACTCTGGAAACACCATATATTTT,CASSSQIGRNSGNTIYF
TRBV24-1,TRBJ1-5,TRBD1,NA,TGTGCCACCAGTGATCCTCGACAGGGGGCCTATCAGCCCCAGCATTTT,CATSDPRQGAYQPQHF
TRBV12-3/TRBV12-4,TRBJ2-5,TRBD1,once,TGTGCCAGCAGGCGCGAGGGGGCCGAGACCCAGTACTTC,CASRREGAETQYF
TRBV6-5,TRBJ2-3,TRBD1,NA,TGTGCCAGTGGGACAGGCGGTTTCACAGATACGCAGTATTTT,CASGTGGFTDTQYF
TRBV12-3/TRBV12-4,TRBJ1-5,NA,NA,TGTGCCAGCAGAAATGAACCCCAGCATTTT,CASRNEPQHF
TRBV5-1,TRBJ1-2,NA,NA,TGCGCCAGCAGCTTTGACAGTTTTTTGGGCTACACCTTC,CASSFDSFLGYTF
TRBV10-1,TRBJ1-1,NA,NA,TGCGCCAGCAGCGGGCTATGGGACACTGAAGCTTTCTTT,CASSGLWDTEAFF
TRBV30,TRBJ1-6,NA,NA,TGTGCCTGGAGTAGTGCAGGCAGCTCCTATAATTCACCCCTCCACTTT,CAWSSAGSSYNSPLHF
TRBV7-3,TRBJ2-3,NA,NA,TGTGCCAGCACCACCGAACGTGGGGGTACGCAGTATTTT,CASTTERGGTQYF
TRBV18,TRBJ1-6,NA,NA,TGTGCCAGCTCACCTTCGGGGGCTGATAATTCACCCCTCCACTTT,CASSPSGADNSPLHF
TRBV2,TRBJ2-3,NA,NA,TGTGCCAGCGGGGTACCTAGCACAGATACGCAGTATTTT,CASGVPSTDTQYF
TRBV6-2/TRBV6-3,TRBJ1-1,TRBD1,once,TGTGCCAGCAGTTACTCGACAGGGGAGGTGAACACTGAAGCTTTCTTT,CASSYSTGEVNTEAFF
TRBV12-5,TRBJ2-3,TRBD1,NA,TGTGCTAGTGGGCGGACAGGGGGATTCACAGATACGCAGTATTTT,CASGRTGGFTDTQYF
TRBV7-2,TRBJ1-1,NA,NA,TGTGCCAGCAGCTTAATGTGGGGTTCTGAAGCTTTCTTT,CASSLMWGSEAFF
TRBV3-1/TRBV3-2,TRBJ2-1,NA,NA,TGTGCCAGCAGCCAACGGGGGTGGGAGACACACAATGAGCAGTTCTTC,CASSQRGWETHNEQFF
TRBV30,TRBJ1-2,NA,once,TGTGCCTGGAGTGTAGATCAGGGTATTAGTGGCTACACCTTC,CAWSVDQGISGYTF
TRBV27,TRBJ2-2,TRBD1,NA,TGTGCCAGCAGACCTGACAGGGGGGTGAACACCGGGGAGCTGTTTTTT,CASRPDRGVNTGELFF
TRBV14,TRBJ2-2,TRBD2,NA,TGTGCCAGCACCCTTAGCGGGCTGAACACCGGGGAGCTGTTTTTT,CASTLSGLNTGELFF
TRBV5-1,TRBJ2-3,NA,NA,TGCGCCAGCAGCTTGGTACAGCGCACAGATACGCAGTATTTT,CASSLVQRTDTQYF
TRBV29-1,TRBJ1-4,NA,NA,TGCAGCGTTGTACTTCCCAGGGCAGACAAACTGTTTTTT,CSVVLPRADKLFF
TRBV18,TRBJ2-3,NA,NA,TGTGCCAGCTCACCACAAGATACGCAGTATTTT,CASSPQDTQYF
TRBV27,TRBJ2-2,NA,NA,TGTGCCAGCAGGCGGGACAGCCTAAACACCGGGGAGCTGTTTTTT,CASRRDSLNTGELFF
TRBV2,TRBJ1-3,NA,NA,TGTGCCAGCAGTGGCCCAGGGCCTGGAAACACCATATATTTT,CASSGPGPGNTIYF
TRBV3-1/TRBV3-2,TRBJ1-3,TRBD1,NA,TGTGCCAGCACCCCGACTTTGACAGGGGCTAGCTCTGGAAACACCATATATTTT,CASTPTLTGASSGNTIYF
TRBV5-6,TRBJ2-2,NA,NA,TGTGCCAGCAGCTTGTTGGATTTCTGGGTGACCGGGGAGCTGTTTTTT,CASSLLDFWVTGELFF
TRBV19,TRBJ2-3,NA,NA,TGTGCCACCATAAAGGCAGGGACAGATACGCAGTATTTT,CATIKAGTDTQYF
TRBV24-1,TRBJ1-2,NA,NA,TGTGCCACCAGTGATAACAGGTTAACCTATGGCTACACCTTC,CATSDNRLTYGYTF
TRBV19,TRBJ1-1,TRBD1,NA,TGTGCCAGTAGGTTAAAACAGGGGGCAGGGACTGAAGCTTTCTTT,CASRLKQGAGTEAFF